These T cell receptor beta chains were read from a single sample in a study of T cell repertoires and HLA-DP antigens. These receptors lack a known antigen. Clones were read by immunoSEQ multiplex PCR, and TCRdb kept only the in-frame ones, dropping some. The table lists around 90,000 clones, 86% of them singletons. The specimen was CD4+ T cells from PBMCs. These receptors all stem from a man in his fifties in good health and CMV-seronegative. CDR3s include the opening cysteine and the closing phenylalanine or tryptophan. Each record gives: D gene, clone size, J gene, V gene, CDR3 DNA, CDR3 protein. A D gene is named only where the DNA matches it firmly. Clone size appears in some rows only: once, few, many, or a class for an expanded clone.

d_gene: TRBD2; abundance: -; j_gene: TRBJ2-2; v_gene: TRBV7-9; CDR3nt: TGTGCCAGCAGCTCAGGACTAGCGGGGGTGAACACCGGGGAGCTGTTTTTT; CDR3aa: CASSSGLAGVNTGELFF
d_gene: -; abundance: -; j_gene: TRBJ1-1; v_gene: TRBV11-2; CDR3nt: TGTGCCAGCAGCCCCTCACGACAGATGAACACTGAAGCTTTCTTT; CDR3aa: CASSPSRQMNTEAFF
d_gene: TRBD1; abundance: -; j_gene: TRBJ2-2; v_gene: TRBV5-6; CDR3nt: TGTGCCAGCAGCTTAATCGGGGACAGGGCGAACACCGGGGAGCTGTTTTTT; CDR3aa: CASSLIGDRANTGELFF
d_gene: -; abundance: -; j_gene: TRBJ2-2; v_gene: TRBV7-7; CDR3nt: TGTGCTAGCAGCGCCGCCCCGAACACCGGGGAGCTGTTTTTT; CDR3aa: CASSAAPNTGELFF
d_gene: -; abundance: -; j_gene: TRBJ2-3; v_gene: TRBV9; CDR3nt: TGTGCCAGCAGCGTAGAGGGGATCGGTCGGACAGATACGCAGTATTTT; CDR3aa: CASSVEGIGRTDTQYF
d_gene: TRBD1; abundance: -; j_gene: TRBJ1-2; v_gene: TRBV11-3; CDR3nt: TGTGCCAGCAGACCACAGACAGGGGCTGCCTATGGCTACACCTTC; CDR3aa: CASRPQTGAAYGYTF
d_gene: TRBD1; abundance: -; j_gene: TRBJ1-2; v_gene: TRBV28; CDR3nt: TGTGCCTGCAGTTACAGGGGAGAACGAGCAAGAGGCTACACCTTC; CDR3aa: CACSYRGERARGYTF
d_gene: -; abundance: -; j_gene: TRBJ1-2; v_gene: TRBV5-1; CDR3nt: TGCGCCAGCAGCACCTCAGGGTTCGGCTACACCTTC; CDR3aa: CASSTSGFGYTF
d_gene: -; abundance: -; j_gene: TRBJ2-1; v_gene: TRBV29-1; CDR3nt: TGCAGCGTTGGGCAAACCGGGGCCAATGAGCAGTTCTTC; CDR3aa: CSVGQTGANEQFF
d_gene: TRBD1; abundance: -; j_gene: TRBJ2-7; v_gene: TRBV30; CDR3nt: TGTGCCTGGAGTAAGGAGACAGGGGGCGCTCGGCGCGAGCAGTACTTC; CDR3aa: CAWSKETGGARREQYF
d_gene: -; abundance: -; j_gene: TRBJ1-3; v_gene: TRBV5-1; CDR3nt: TGCGCCAGCAGCCCAGAGGGGCAGCCAACAAACTCTGGAAACACCATATATTTT; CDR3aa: CASSPEGQPTNSGNTIYF
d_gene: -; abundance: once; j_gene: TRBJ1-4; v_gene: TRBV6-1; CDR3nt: TGTGCCAGCAAGCGGACACGGAATGAAAAACTGTTTTTT; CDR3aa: CASKRTRNEKLFF
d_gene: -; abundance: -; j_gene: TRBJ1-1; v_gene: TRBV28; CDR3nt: TGTGCCATCCTCACGGGGCCAAAGGGAGAAGCTTTCTTT; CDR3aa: CAILTGPKGEAFF
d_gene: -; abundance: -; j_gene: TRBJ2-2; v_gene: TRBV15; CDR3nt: TGTGCCACCAGCAGAGGGACTCGGAACACCGGGGAGCTGTTTTTT; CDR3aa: CATSRGTRNTGELFF
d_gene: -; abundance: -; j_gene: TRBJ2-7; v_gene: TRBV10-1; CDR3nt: TGCGCCAGCAGTGAGTCGACCAGATACGAGCAGTACTTC; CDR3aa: CASSESTRYEQYF
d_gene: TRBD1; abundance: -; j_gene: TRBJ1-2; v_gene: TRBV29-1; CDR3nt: TGCAGCGTTGACTGGGGACAGGTCAACGTTAACTATGGCTACACCTTC; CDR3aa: CSVDWGQVNVNYGYTF
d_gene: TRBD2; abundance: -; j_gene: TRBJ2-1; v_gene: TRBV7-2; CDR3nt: TGTGCCAGCAGCTCGGGCGGGGGGGGTACCAATGAGCAGTTCTTC; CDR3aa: CASSSGGGGTNEQFF
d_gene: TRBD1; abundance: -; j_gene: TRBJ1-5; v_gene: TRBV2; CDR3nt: TGTGCCAGCAGCACAGGGGGCCGGGGTCAGCCCCAGCATTTT; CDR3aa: CASSTGGRGQPQHF
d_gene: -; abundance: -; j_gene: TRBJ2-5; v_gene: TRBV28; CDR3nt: TGTGCCAGCAGTTTGTCTGACAGTACCCCTAACTTC; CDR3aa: CASSLSDSTPNF
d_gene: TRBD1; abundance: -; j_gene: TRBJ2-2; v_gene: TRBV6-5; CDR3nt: TGTGCCAGCAGTCGTCGGGACAGCATTGGAGAGCTGTTTTTT; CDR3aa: CASSRRDSIGELFF
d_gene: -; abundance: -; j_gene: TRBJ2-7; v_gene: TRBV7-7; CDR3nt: TGTGCTAGCAGCTTCCGCCGCGACAGCTACGAGCAGTACTTC; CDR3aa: CASSFRRDSYEQYF
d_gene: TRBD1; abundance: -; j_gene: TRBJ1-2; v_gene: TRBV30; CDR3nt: TGTGCCTGGCGGAGGGACAGCGCCGTGGGGGGCTACACCTTC; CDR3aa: CAWRRDSAVGGYTF
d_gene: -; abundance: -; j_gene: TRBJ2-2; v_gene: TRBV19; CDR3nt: TGTGCCAGTAGTATAATTGGGGCCGGGGAGCTGTTTTTT; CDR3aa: CASSIIGAGELFF
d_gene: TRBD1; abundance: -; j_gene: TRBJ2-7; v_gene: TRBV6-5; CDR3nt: TGTGCCAGCAGGTGGACAGGGTCCTACGAGCAGTACTTC; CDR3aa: CASRWTGSYEQYF
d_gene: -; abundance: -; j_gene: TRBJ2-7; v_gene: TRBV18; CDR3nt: TGTGCCAGCTCACTACGGAGCACTCCGCTTTCCTACGAGCAGTACTTC; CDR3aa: CASSLRSTPLSYEQYF
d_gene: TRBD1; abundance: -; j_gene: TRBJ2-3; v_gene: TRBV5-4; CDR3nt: TGTGCCAGCAGTTCAGCACAGGGGGCGGGAGATACGCAGTATTTT; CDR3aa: CASSSAQGAGDTQYF
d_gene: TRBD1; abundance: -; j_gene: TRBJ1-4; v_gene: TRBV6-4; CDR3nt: TGTGCCAGCAGTGATCCCCCGGGACAGGGGGACGAAAAACTGTTTTTT; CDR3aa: CASSDPPGQGDEKLFF
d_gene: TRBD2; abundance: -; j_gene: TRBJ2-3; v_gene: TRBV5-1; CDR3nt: TGCGCCAGCAGCCCGGGAGCGCGGGAGAGCACAGATACGCAGTATTTT; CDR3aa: CASSPGARESTDTQYF
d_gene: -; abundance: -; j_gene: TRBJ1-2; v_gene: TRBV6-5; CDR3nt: TGTGCCAGCAGTTATGAGGGAGGGAACGGCTACACCTTC; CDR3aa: CASSYEGGNGYTF
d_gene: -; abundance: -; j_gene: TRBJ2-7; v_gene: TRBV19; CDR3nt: TGTGCCAGTAGAGGAGCCAGGGATCCCATTTTCGGCGAGCAGTACTTC; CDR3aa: CASRGARDPIFGEQYF
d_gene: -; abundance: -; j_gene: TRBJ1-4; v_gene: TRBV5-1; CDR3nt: TGCGCCAGCAGCCTACGAGGGGGGAGCGAAAAACTGTTTTTT; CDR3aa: CASSLRGGSEKLFF
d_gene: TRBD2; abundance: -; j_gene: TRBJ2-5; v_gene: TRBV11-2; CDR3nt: TGTGCCAGCAGCTCCGAAGCGGGGGTTGAGACCCAGTACTTC; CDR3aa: CASSSEAGVETQYF
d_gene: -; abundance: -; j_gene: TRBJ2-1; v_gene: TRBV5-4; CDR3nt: TGTGCCAGCAGCCCTAGACTAGTTGGGGCAACTGAGCAGTTCTTC; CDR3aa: CASSPRLVGATEQFF
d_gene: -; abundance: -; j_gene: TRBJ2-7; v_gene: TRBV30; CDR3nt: TGTGCCTGGAGTGTACCGGTCACCTACTACGAGCAGTACTTC; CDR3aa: CAWSVPVTYYEQYF
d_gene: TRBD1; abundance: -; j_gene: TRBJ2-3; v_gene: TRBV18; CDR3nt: TGTGCCAGCTCTCCCGACAGGGATGGGGATACGCAGTATTTT; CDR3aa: CASSPDRDGDTQYF
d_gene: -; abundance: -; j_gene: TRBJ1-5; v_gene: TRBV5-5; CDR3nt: TGTGCCAGCAGCTCCACCCTCGACAGAAGTCTTAGCAATCAGCCCCAGCATTTT; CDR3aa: CASSSTLDRSLSNQPQHF
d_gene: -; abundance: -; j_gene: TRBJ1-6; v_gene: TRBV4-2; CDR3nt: TGTGCCAGCAGCCAAGCGGGCCGGGGGGCCTCACCCCTCCACTTT; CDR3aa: CASSQAGRGASPLHF
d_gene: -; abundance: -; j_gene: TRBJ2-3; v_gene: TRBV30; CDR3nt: TGTGCCTGGAATTTGTACGGGATTGGCACAGATACGCAGTATTTT; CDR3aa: CAWNLYGIGTDTQYF
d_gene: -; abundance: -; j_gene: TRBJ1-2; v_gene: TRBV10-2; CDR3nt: TGCGCCAGCAACGCCGGACCTGCTAGGTATGGCTACACCTTC; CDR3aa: CASNAGPARYGYTF
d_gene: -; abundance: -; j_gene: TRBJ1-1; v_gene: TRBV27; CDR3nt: TGTGCCAGCAGTTTATTGGGGGGCAACACTGAAGCTTTCTTT; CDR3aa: CASSLLGGNTEAFF
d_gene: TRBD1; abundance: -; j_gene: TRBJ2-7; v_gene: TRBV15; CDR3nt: TGTGCCACCAGCAGAGTGGGTCAGGGGGCGTCCGAGCAGTACTTC; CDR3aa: CATSRVGQGASEQYF
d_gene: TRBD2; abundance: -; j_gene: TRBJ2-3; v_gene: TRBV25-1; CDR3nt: TGTGCCAGCAGTGAATGGGGCGGGGGAAGGGATACGCAGTATTTT; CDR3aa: CASSEWGGGRDTQYF
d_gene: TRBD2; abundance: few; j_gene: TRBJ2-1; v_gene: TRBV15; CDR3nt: TGTGCCACCAGGGGGGGGGACCCCGCCTTGAATGAGCAGTTCTTC; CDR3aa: CATRGGDPALNEQFF
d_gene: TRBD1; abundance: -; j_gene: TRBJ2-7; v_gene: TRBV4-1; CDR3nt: TGCGCCAGCAGCCAAGATCTAGCAGGGGGCTACGACGAGCAGTACTTC; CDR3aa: CASSQDLAGGYDEQYF
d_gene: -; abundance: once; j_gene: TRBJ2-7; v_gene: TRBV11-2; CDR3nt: TGTGCCAGCAGCTTAGCGGGCAGGGCCCGCGAGCAGTACTTC; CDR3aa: CASSLAGRAREQYF
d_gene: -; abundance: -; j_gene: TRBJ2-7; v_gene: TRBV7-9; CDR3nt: TGTGCCAGCAGCTCCCGAGGGAGTCAGGGATACGAGCAGTACTTC; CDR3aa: CASSSRGSQGYEQYF
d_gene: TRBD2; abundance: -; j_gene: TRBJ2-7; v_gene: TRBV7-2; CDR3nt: TGTGCCAGCAGCTTAAGCGCTAGGGGAGGGGTCGAGCAGTACTTC; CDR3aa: CASSLSARGGVEQYF